This TCR beta chain appears in the sequencing data of a study of prognosis after radiotherapy for stage I lung cancer. About the study: About 5 patients had oligometastatic NSCLC after their primary tumor was surgically resected, and about 15 patients had newly diagnosed primary stage I lung tumors.

Using two-round multiplex PCR, the authors amplified TCR beta CDR3 from genomic DNA. Amplification during the initial PCR round employed primers specific to each TRBV and TRBJ gene. One entry per CDR3 protein, called by TCRdb with MiXCR from the multiplex PCR reads. The sample lists over 45,000 distinct CDR3 sequences, about 25% occurring once. In its sample, this clonotype was seen many times. Its antigen remains unidentified. V lost 8 bases, J lost 4 bases, and 12 bases lay in between. Germline V gene lookup returns CDR1 MNHNS and CDR2 SASEGT. CDR3 length: 13 amino acids. General study findings and limits: Tumor specificity of expanded TCR clones went undetermined.

Specimen: PBMCs, collected before or after stereotactic body radiation therapy (not recorded which). The sequence derives from a donor over 45 with non-small cell lung cancer. The chain couples TRBV6-1 to TRBJ1-3; the D is unclear. This chain's CDR3 is CASGSREGNTIYF. CDR3 nucleotide sequence: TGTGCCAGCGGCTCGCGGGAGGGAAACACCATATATTTT.